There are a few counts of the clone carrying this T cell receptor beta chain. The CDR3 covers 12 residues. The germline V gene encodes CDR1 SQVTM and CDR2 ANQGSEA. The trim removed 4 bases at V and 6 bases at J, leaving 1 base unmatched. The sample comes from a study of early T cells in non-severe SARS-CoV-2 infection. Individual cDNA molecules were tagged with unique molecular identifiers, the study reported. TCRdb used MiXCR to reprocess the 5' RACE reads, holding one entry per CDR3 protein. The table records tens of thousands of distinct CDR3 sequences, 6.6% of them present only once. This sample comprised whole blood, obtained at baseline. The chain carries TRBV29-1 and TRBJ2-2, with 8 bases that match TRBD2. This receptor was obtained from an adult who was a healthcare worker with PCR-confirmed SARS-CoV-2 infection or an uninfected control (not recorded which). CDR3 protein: CSVVGGAGELFF. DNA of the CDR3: TGCAGCGTTGTCGGGGGGGCCGGGGAGCTGTTTTTT.